A selection of T cell receptor beta chains follows, all from one sample in a study of blood T cells in healthy people across ages. TCRdb passed the 5' RACE reads through MiXCR, listing each CDR3 protein once. The data show about 1.4 million distinct CDR3 sequences, roughly 59% seen once. Sequenced: blood. Every receptor here comes from a man aged 18 to 35 in good health. CDR3s include the opening cysteine and the closing phenylalanine or tryptophan. Fields, in order: V gene, J gene, D gene, clone size, CDR3 protein, CDR3 DNA. A D gene is named only where the DNA matches it firmly. Size tells how often a clone was seen (once, few, many) or the class of an expanded clone, and some rows leave it out.

v_gene: TRBV5-1; j_gene: TRBJ2-3; d_gene: TRBD2; abundance: .; CDR3aa: CANARTSGTDTQYF; CDR3nt: TGCGCCAACGCTAGGACTAGCGGCACAGATACGCAGTATTTT
v_gene: TRBV30; j_gene: TRBJ2-7; d_gene: TRBD1; abundance: .; CDR3aa: CAWSPQGDEQYF; CDR3nt: TGTGCCTGGAGTCCACAGGGGGACGAGCAGTACTTC
v_gene: TRBV28; j_gene: TRBJ2-1; d_gene: .; abundance: .; CDR3aa: CARTASYNEQFF; CDR3nt: TGTGCCAGGACAGCTTCCTACAATGAGCAGTTCTTC
v_gene: TRBV24-1; j_gene: TRBJ2-3; d_gene: TRBD2; abundance: few; CDR3aa: CATSDGTRNAQDTQYF; CDR3nt: TGTGCCACCAGTGACGGGACTAGGAACGCTCAAGATACGCAGTATTTT
v_gene: TRBV20-1; j_gene: TRBJ2-1; d_gene: .; abundance: .; CDR3aa: CSARVRRPATYNEQFF; CDR3nt: TGCAGTGCTAGAGTTAGGCGACCAGCGACCTACAATGAGCAGTTCTTC
v_gene: TRBV7-2; j_gene: TRBJ2-5; d_gene: .; abundance: .; CDR3aa: CASSALARDPLEETQYF; CDR3nt: TGTGCCAGCAGCGCCCTAGCCAGGGATCCCCTCGAAGAGACCCAGTACTTC
v_gene: TRBV15; j_gene: TRBJ1-5; d_gene: .; abundance: .; CDR3aa: CATSSKITFNQPQHF; CDR3nt: TGTGCCACCAGCTCAAAGATTACTTTCAATCAGCCCCAGCATTTT
v_gene: TRBV7-2; j_gene: TRBJ1-2; d_gene: TRBD1; abundance: .; CDR3aa: CASSSRGRGRGGYTF; CDR3nt: TGTGCCAGCAGCTCCCGTGGCAGGGGGCGAGGTGGCTACACCTTC
v_gene: TRBV6-2/TRBV6-3; j_gene: TRBJ2-3; d_gene: TRBD2; abundance: .; CDR3aa: CASRGGRETDTQYF; CDR3nt: TGTGCCAGCAGGGGCGGGAGGGAGACAGATACGCAGTATTTT
v_gene: TRBV29-1; j_gene: TRBJ2-7; d_gene: TRBD2; abundance: few; CDR3aa: CSVRTSGSREQYF; CDR3nt: TGCAGCGTCAGGACTAGCGGGAGTCGCGAGCAGTACTTC
v_gene: TRBV4-2; j_gene: TRBJ2-5; d_gene: TRBD1; abundance: .; CDR3aa: CASRISGTAQDF; CDR3nt: TGTGCCAGCAGGATATCTGGGACAGCCCAGGACTTC
v_gene: TRBV7-2; j_gene: TRBJ2-5; d_gene: .; abundance: .; CDR3aa: CASSPIRGTQYF; CDR3nt: TGTGCCAGCAGCCCCATAAGGGGGACCCAGTACTTC
v_gene: TRBV27; j_gene: TRBJ1-1; d_gene: .; abundance: .; CDR3aa: CASSFLFGSTDTEAFF; CDR3nt: TGTGCCAGCAGTTTTTTATTTGGGAGCACGGACACTGAAGCTTTCTTT
v_gene: TRBV12-3/TRBV12-4; j_gene: TRBJ2-1; d_gene: .; abundance: few; CDR3aa: CASSARGHNEQFF; CDR3nt: TGTGCCAGCAGTGCGCGGGGCCACAATGAGCAGTTCTTC
v_gene: TRBV3-1; j_gene: TRBJ1-1; d_gene: .; abundance: .; CDR3aa: CASSQDRAGTSGDRLNTEAFF; CDR3nt: TGTGCCAGCAGCCAAGATCGGGCAGGCACCTCCGGTGACCGGTTAAACACTGAAGCTTTCTTT
v_gene: TRBV6-1; j_gene: TRBJ2-5; d_gene: .; abundance: .; CDR3aa: CASSESSIETQYF; CDR3nt: TGTGCCAGCAGTGAAAGTTCGATAGAGACCCAGTACTTC
v_gene: TRBV13; j_gene: TRBJ2-5; d_gene: .; abundance: few; CDR3aa: CASRITPKETQYF; CDR3nt: TGTGCCAGCAGGATCACGCCCAAAGAGACCCAGTACTTC
v_gene: TRBV11-2; j_gene: TRBJ1-4; d_gene: TRBD1; abundance: many; CDR3aa: CASKGAASEKLFF; CDR3nt: TGTGCCAGCAAGGGGGCCGCGAGTGAAAAACTGTTTTTT
v_gene: TRBV29-1; j_gene: TRBJ2-7; d_gene: TRBD1; abundance: .; CDR3aa: CSVSTGGPYEQYF; CDR3nt: TGCAGCGTTTCGACAGGGGGGCCCTACGAGCAGTACTTC
v_gene: TRBV6-6; j_gene: TRBJ2-7; d_gene: .; abundance: once; CDR3aa: CASSYSPENEQYF; CDR3nt: TGTGCCAGCAGTTACTCCCCAGAGAACGAGCAGTACTTC
v_gene: TRBV28; j_gene: TRBJ2-3; d_gene: .; abundance: few; CDR3aa: CASSFFRARDTQYF; CDR3nt: TGTGCCAGCAGTTTTTTCAGGGCGAGAGATACGCAGTATTTT
v_gene: TRBV14; j_gene: TRBJ2-7; d_gene: .; abundance: .; CDR3aa: CASSPRGDSYEQYF; CDR3nt: TGTGCCAGCAGCCCCAGGGGGGACTCCTACGAGCAGTACTTC
v_gene: TRBV7-8; j_gene: TRBJ2-1; d_gene: .; abundance: .; CDR3aa: CASSLPPTRPAYNEQFF; CDR3nt: TGTGCCAGCAGCTTACCGCCGACACGTCCCGCATACAATGAGCAGTTCTTC
v_gene: TRBV14; j_gene: TRBJ1-1; d_gene: .; abundance: .; CDR3aa: CASSRLTRSPSRGTEAFF; CDR3nt: TGTGCCAGCAGCCGACTAACTAGGTCGCCCTCCCGGGGCACTGAAGCTTTCTTT
v_gene: TRBV4-3; j_gene: TRBJ1-6; d_gene: .; abundance: few; CDR3aa: CASSQDRGGRQEIYNSPLHF; CDR3nt: TGCGCCAGCAGCCAAGATCGAGGAGGGCGACAAGAAATCTATAATTCACCCCTCCACTTT
v_gene: TRBV15; j_gene: TRBJ2-7; d_gene: .; abundance: few; CDR3aa: CATSRDFDEQYF; CDR3nt: TGTGCCACCAGCAGAGATTTCGACGAGCAGTACTTC
v_gene: TRBV18; j_gene: TRBJ2-1; d_gene: TRBD2; abundance: .; CDR3aa: CASSPIGLGSVEQFF; CDR3nt: TGTGCCAGCTCACCGATAGGACTAGGGTCGGTTGAGCAGTTCTTC
v_gene: TRBV6-6; j_gene: TRBJ2-5; d_gene: .; abundance: .; CDR3aa: CASSYGVLQYF; CDR3nt: TGTGCCAGCAGTTACGGGGTCCTGCAGTACTTC
v_gene: TRBV12-5; j_gene: TRBJ2-5; d_gene: TRBD1; abundance: .; CDR3aa: CASGLFGTGGGETQYF; CDR3nt: TGTGCTAGTGGTTTGTTTGGGACAGGGGGCGGCGAGACCCAGTACTTC